This passage covers 4 T cell receptor beta chains from one sample sequenced in a study of blood T cells in healthy people across ages. For the second PCR, which ran for about 7 to 11 cycles, a sample-barcoded 5' primer and a J-beta primer mix were used. TCRdb re-called the 5' RACE reads through MiXCR, storing one row per CDR3 protein. This table holds about 780,000 distinct CDR3 sequences, about 59% found once. Sequencing was carried out using blood. The receptors stem from a young man in good health.

The chain carries TRBV4-3 and TRBJ1-6; D might be TRBD1 (5 bases). Germline V gene sequence: CDR1 LGHNA, CDR2 YSLEER. The V and J ends lost 0 bases and 10 bases respectively, with 16 bases between them. This CDR3 is built from 16 residues. The CDR3 DNA sequence: TGCGCCAGCAGCCAAGAAGTGGGGCAGGGAGGGTCACCCCTCCACTTT. Residues: CASSQEVGQGGSPLHF.

The CDR3 loop reads CSAIGRGGAYEQYF. The CDR3 coding sequence is TGCAGTGCGATTGGGCGCGGGGGGGCCTACGAGCAGTACTTC. The chain has TRBV20-1 and TRBJ2-7; 9 bases are a match to TRBD2. V lost 6 bases to trimming and J lost 2 bases; unmatched junction nucleotides: 8. The germline CDR1 and CDR2 sequences are DFQATT and SNEGSKA (reference sequence). The CDR3 is 14 residues long.

Here the CDR3 reads CASSLGSALETQYF. CDR3 sequence (DNA): TGCGCCAGCAGCTTGGGCAGCGCGCTGGAGACCCAGTACTTC. V usage is TRBV5-1 and J usage is TRBJ2-5; D is unclear. Germline V CDR1 and CDR2: SGHRS, YFSETQ. The germline V and J ends were trimmed by 0 bases and 5 bases, with 11 bases remaining between them. This CDR3 has 14 residues.

This sequence joins TRBV27 and TRBJ2-1; D not resolved. Trimming stripped 1 base from V and 5 bases from J, with 6 bases between. The CDR3 is 13 residues long. The germline CDR1 and CDR2 sequences are MNHEY and SMNVEV (reference sequence). CDR3: CASSLWADNEQFF. Written as DNA, the CDR3 is TGTGCCAGCAGTTTATGGGCTGACAATGAGCAGTTCTTC.